Sequencing of this T cell receptor (beta chain) was carried out in a study of cytomegalovirus exposure and HLA in healthy donors (dated by TCRdb to 2016 to 2017). Some background on the complete study: An earlier analysis of roughly 570 of the donors reported roughly 300 Gb of sequence data and around 110 million unique TCR beta sequences obtained from about 170 million T cells. All discovery cohort repertoires had been generated on a single sequencing platform. The study used immunosequencing to profile the T cell repertoires of several hundred subjects and linked those repertoires to cytomegalovirus serostatus. A later analysis re-analyzed previously published TCR beta repertoires from about 730 donors and added high-resolution HLA genotyping to study TCR occurrence patterns. High-throughput TCR immunosequencing, statistical association of individual TCRs with disease status, and machine learning were combined to predict cytomegalovirus infection status. The study was designed to test whether signatures of past pathogen exposure could be identified by cataloging public T cell receptors. About 280 gigabases of sequencing data and around 80 million unique TCR sequences made up an early release that covered 500 to 700 HLA-typed donors. Donor age, sex, ethnicity and CMV serostatus were collected together with the repertoire data. An earlier analysis of more than 450 of the donors used high-throughput TCR beta sequencing to judge whether each TCR beta V gene segment behaved as functional or pseudogenic. A separate validation cohort of roughly 130 different subjects was used in addition to the roughly 720-subject first cohort. The genetic ancestry cluster associated with self-reported Caucasian donors included about 84% of the 398 genotyped donors. Among some 400 genotyped donors of the cohort, an average of 235,054 unique TCR beta nucleotide sequences were sequenced per donor, around 18% of them non-productive. Because of strong linkage in the cohort, roughly five DR-DQ haplotypes were treated as single units for association and clustering. Typing coverage differed by locus: A, B, C, DRB1 and DQB1 were typed in about 620-630 donors, DQA1 in 500 to 550, DPA1 in some 570, and DPB1 in roughly 470. Genome-wide SNP genotypes for about three fifths of the roughly 670 donors were used in a later genetic analysis, which treated that subset as a discovery cohort. In the later analysis, no new phenotypic data were used to find candidate immune exposures; instead, reliance was placed on TCR beta sequences and their occurrence across donors. HLA typing covered class I and class II loci at four-digit resolution. Study-wide conclusions, independent of this receptor: While some public TCRs were present in many individuals, most TCR sequences turned up only very rarely across donors. Compared with the roughly 670-donor mean, donors in an Asian-associated ancestry cluster had fewer N-insertions in productive TCRs, according to a later genetic analysis. Because some donors lacked HLA typing at each locus, the association tests relied only on the typed subset. Immune exposure information for the cohort was limited to CMV serostatus. According to a later analysis, most CMV-associated TCR beta chains appeared to be HLA-restricted, and the HLA associations seemed to be driven largely by CMV exposure. According to a later analysis, parvovirus B19, influenza, CMV and Epstein-Barr virus appeared linked to several top co-occurrence clusters. According to the authors, the approach could potentially be generalized to other disease states and immunological phenotypes. The classifier was reported to diagnose cytomegalovirus status with high specificity and sensitivity in both the original and validation cohorts. In a later analysis, the rate of TCR association differed among HLA loci, with DRB1 alleles having the most associated TCRs and HLA-C alleles having the fewest. Assigning TCR associations to individual alleles was difficult when HLA alleles, especially DR and DQ, strongly co-occurred. Three of the identified cytomegalovirus-associated TCR beta chains were confirmed in vitro to be specific for cytomegalovirus antigens. Because counts were too low, seventeen rarely observed V segments, including chromosome 9 orphons, were excluded from the earlier analysis of around 640 of the donors. Presence/absence analyses assumed roughly uniform sequencing depth across donors, an assumption that may not hold. In a later analysis, HLA-associated TCR beta chains showed more clonal expansion and lower generation probabilities than non-associated chains that were equally common. The cohort was sequenced for TCR beta chains only, and without alpha or paired-chain data the features that could be detected were limited. A later analysis associated 17,000 or so TCR beta sequences with specific HLA alleles at a false discovery rate of 0.05. In an earlier analysis of approximately 590 of the donors, most TCR beta V segments appeared in productive rearrangements about 87% or about 30% of the time, broadly matching IMGT annotations. Correlated functional status among segregating V segments might be attributable to linkage disequilibrium, but an unknown experimental factor could not be ruled out. A total of some 180 TCR beta chains were listed by the study as associated with cytomegalovirus. A further reported finding was that TCR beta sequences accurately predicted the HLA-A and HLA-B alleles for most subjects in the first cohort. In a later genetic analysis, a missense DCLRE1C variant was associated with V-gene and J-gene trimming of TCR beta chains, and the association was replicated in an independent cohort. A group of highly shared sequence variants was considered likely to be a technical artifact of the sequencing pipeline.

In total, roughly 670 healthy bone marrow donors made up the cohort. At the time of sampling, all cohort members were nominally healthy, though unrecorded immune exposures were likely present. The donor tested CMV seronegative, placing the donor among the 300 to 450 seronegative members of the cohort. A peripheral blood sample was collected from each donor, and TCR beta sequencing was performed on peripheral blood mononuclear cells. The Qiagen DNeasy Blood Extraction Kit was used to extract genomic DNA from the blood cell samples. Libraries were constructed by the immunoSEQ multiplex PCR assay. For the multiplex PCR, a mixture combining 60 forward primers for TCR Vbeta segments and 13 reverse primers for TCR Jbeta segments was used. Amplification of the CDR3 region of rearranged TCR beta genes was performed with a multiplex PCR assay on genomic DNA. On the Illumina HiSeq System, the amplified TCR beta libraries were sequenced as 87-base-pair reads. In the original analysis: Across the 670 or so repertoires, a later analysis counted 80 million or so unique TCR beta chains, approximately 10 million of which were shared by at least two donors. To remove PCR and sequencing errors, raw reads were error-corrected and collapsed into unique sequences using a nearest-neighbor algorithm that merged closely related sequences. To assign V, D and J gene segments, CDR3 sequences were aligned to IMGT reference sequences. For a sequence to be retained, at least a six-nucleotide match to both a V gene segment and a J gene segment was required. Rearrangements were called productive when the CDR3 lacked stop codons and stayed in frame with V and J; all others were non-productive. CDR3 was defined by IMGT convention, running from the second conserved V-encoded cysteine to the conserved J-encoded phenylalanine. In an earlier analysis of roughly 580 of the donors, sequences lacking an unambiguous match to a single V gene segment were excluded. An earlier analysis of about 590 of the donors classified V segments as functional when productive rearrangements were above 56.7% and as segregating when the standard deviation between donors was above 5%. A statistical classification framework was developed to diagnose cytomegalovirus status using the catalog of TCR beta chain sequences. In a later analysis, V and J genes were assigned by comparing TCR nucleotide sequences against IMGT/GENE-DB human TR gene sequences. The TCRdist pipeline was used in a later analysis to assign CDR3 sequences and most-parsimonious VDJ recombination scenarios. In a later analysis, each TCR beta chain was defined by its CDR3 amino acid sequence together with its V-gene family, and reads without a unique V-gene family were excluded. In a later analysis, a few hundred highly shared, low-generation-probability nucleotide sequences were removed to address suspected cross-contamination and a sequencing artifact. In a later analysis, a clonal expansion index for each public chain was calculated from normalized within-repertoire ranks of inferred template counts. A later analysis computed generation probabilities with a VDJ recombination model fitted to out-of-frame rearrangements, and checked the results against IGoR. In a later analysis, hypergeometric tests were used to score TCR-TCR, TCR-HLA and TCR-CMV co-occurrence, with a repertoire-size bias correction applied to TCR pairs. To estimate false discovery rates, a later analysis permuted the HLA or CMV assignments 20 times. A later analysis grouped co-occurring TCRs with DBSCAN, adding TCRdist sequence similarity when clustering within HLA-allele-positive subsets. Repertoires with fewer than 30,000 or more than 120,000 public chains were left out of co-occurrence clustering, as were about 5 repertoires with anomalous nucleotide sharing. The immuneACCESS repertoire file appears here via TCRdb, limited to in-frame rearrangements. These files lack a portion of the clones; in checked studies, under half of the deficit traces to unresolved V genes, and the cause of the others is not known. Clonal size and the V and J genes are those of that table, whereas D and trimming came from the DNA. The sample yields about 240,000 clones; about 85% were counted once. The ten biggest clones cover roughly 0.24% of the sample.

As concerns this clone: The antigen it binds to is not known. Nothing much larger sits one base from this clone, and base qualities are not available.

Sequenced sample: PBMCs. The TCR comes from a girl aged 2 to 9 in good health and CMV-seronegative.

The CDR3 sequence is CASSEGAHSSTDTQYF. Here is the DNA: TGTGCCAGCAGTGAAGGGGCTCACTCTAGCACAGATACGCAGTATTTT. The rearrangement joined TRBV6-1 to TRBJ2-3; the D gene remains uncertain. Measured from the cysteine to the phenylalanine, the CDR3 is 16 residues long. The DNA shown is the 48-base CDR3, in frame from base 1. V is clipped by 1 base and J by 0 bases, and the sequence between their germline boundaries is 11 bases long. Based on the germline V gene, the CDR1 and CDR2 sequences are MNHNS and SASEGT.